This T cell receptor beta chain derives from a study of shared T cell receptors in the human thymus. There are 19 residues in the CDR3. Germline loops: CDR1 SEHNR, CDR2 FQNEAQ (reference sequence). V was pared by 3 bases and J by 5 bases, with 15 bases of the junction left unmatched. Profiled with immunoSEQ multiplex PCR; TCRdb holds only in-frame clones, not every one. The table shows hundreds of thousands of clones, with around 85% occurring only once. The same sample was also studied in work on human thymus T cells. That paper states: Resections from corrective heart surgery provided thymus tissue. Thymic repertoires of unrelated individuals were reported in related research to overlap highly.

This TCR derives from a girl under three years old with a congenital heart defect. Sequencing was done on a sample of thymocytes. This chain connects TRBV7-9 to TRBJ2-1; 11 bases match TRBD2. The DNA of the CDR3 is TGTGCCAGCAGCTTGAGGAGAAAGACACGACTAGCGGGACACAATGAGCAGTTCTTC. Its protein product is CASSLRRKTRLAGHNEQFF.